The rows below give T cell receptor beta chains drawn from one sample of a study of T cell responses to AZD1222 COVID-19 vaccine. Method: immunoSEQ multiplex PCR; TCRdb's copy keeps in-frame clones and lacks some. The sample shows under 95,000 clones, 75% to 90% of them seen only once. Sequencing was performed on peripheral blood, taken on day 0 of AZD1222 vaccination. The receptors here all came from an adult in good health. Each CDR3 is given with its conserved first and last residue. Each record gives: D gene, clone size, J gene, V gene, CDR3 DNA, CDR3 protein. A D gene is named only where the DNA matches it firmly. Clone sizes are given selectively: once, few, many, or a class where the clone is expanded.

- - TRBJ2-7 TRBV4-2 TGTGCCAGCAGCCAAGGTCCGGGGTCTATGTACTTC CASSQGPGSMYF
- - TRBJ1-2 TRBV30 TGTGCCTGGAGTGTGGGTGTGAACTATGGCTACACCTTC CAWSVGVNYGYTF
TRBD1 - TRBJ1-6 TRBV7-9 TGTGCCAGCAGCCGGGACAGGGGTAATTCACCCCTCCACTTT CASSRDRGNSPLHF
- once TRBJ1-1 TRBV19 TGTGCCAGTATCAAGCAGGGCCTCGCTGGCACTGAAGCTTTCTTT CASIKQGLAGTEAFF
- - TRBJ1-1 TRBV7-9 TGTGCCAGCAGCTTAGTCGGCGGGAACACTGAAGCTTTCTTT CASSLVGGNTEAFF
- - TRBJ1-1 TRBV5-4 TGTGCCAGCAGCTTGGTAACGGACACTGAAGCTTTCTTT CASSLVTDTEAFF
- - TRBJ2-5 TRBV2 TGTGCCAGCAGTGTTCATTCCGAAGAGACCCAGTACTTC CASSVHSEETQYF
- - TRBJ2-4 TRBV6-5 TGTGCCAGCAGAGCCGGGACAGCCAAAAACATTCAGTACTTC CASRAGTAKNIQYF
TRBD1 - TRBJ1-1 TRBV27 TGTGCCAGCAGTCCCCGACAGGGAGCCACTGAAGCTTTCTTT CASSPRQGATEAFF
- - TRBJ2-4 TRBV6-2/TRBV6-3 TGTGCCAGCAGTTACTCAGGGAACATTCAGTACTTC CASSYSGNIQYF
- - TRBJ1-1 TRBV4-3 TGCGCCAGCAGCCCCACCTCCGGCAGTTTAAACACTGAAGCTTTCTTT CASSPTSGSLNTEAFF
TRBD2 - TRBJ2-3 TRBV11-2 TGTGCCAGCAGCTTCCTCCTACGGAGCGGGGGCACAGATACGCAGTATTTT CASSFLLRSGGTDTQYF
- - TRBJ2-7 TRBV6-5 TGTGCCACCACCCGACAGCCCTACGAGCAGTACTTC CATTRQPYEQYF